Listed here are 21 T cell receptor beta chains from one sample, sequenced in a study of OX40 agonist ivuxolimab in advanced cancers. Produced via immunoSEQ multiplex PCR; TCRdb's table is partial and in-frame only. The profile shows 65,000 to 85,000 clones, around 81% of them singletons. Material: CD4+ or CD8+ T cells sorted from blood, obtained in a trial of the OX40 agonist ivuxolimab. These receptors all stem from an adult with an advanced solid tumor such as melanoma, head and neck, liver or kidney cancer.

The rearrangement links TRBV30 to TRBJ2-7, with D maybe TRBD1 (6 bases). The CDR3 sequence is 13 residues long. V was pared by 1 base and J by 5 bases, with 12 bases between. Germline CDR1 GTSNPN, CDR2 SVGIG (reference sequence). This chain's CDR3 is CAWSGGLRHEQYF. CDR3 coding DNA: TGTGCCTGGAGTGGGGGGCTCCGCCACGAGCAGTACTTC.

This clone was seen only a few times. The V gene is TRBV30, the J gene TRBJ2-3; D unclear. Per the germline V gene, CDR1 is GTSNPN and CDR2 is SVGIG (reference sequence). V lost 2 bases and J lost 3, with 6 bases in between. The CDR3 covers 12 residues. The CDR3 coding sequence is TGTGCCTGGAGTATGGGGACAGATACGCAGTATTTT. Amino acids: CAWSMGTDTQYF.

The chain joins TRBV7-2 to TRBJ1-4; 7 nucleotides agree with TRBD1. The CDR3 runs 15 residues. Germline trimming cut 5 bases from V and 4 bases from J; bases unmatched to any gene: 7. Germline assignment: CDR1 SGHTA and CDR2 FQGNSA. The CDR3 loop reads CASSESTGSNEKLFF. CDR3 in DNA: TGTGCCAGCAGCGAATCGACAGGGAGTAATGAAAAACTGTTTTTT.

This clone was seen more than once but under ten times. The V gene is TRBV5-4, the J gene TRBJ1-1; 10 bases fit TRBD1. V shed 4 bases and J 4 bases; nucleotides not matched to a gene: 4. Germline CDR1 reads SGHNT; CDR2 reads YYREEE (reference sequence). The CDR3 sequence is 14 residues long. The CDR3 DNA reads as TGTGCCAGCAGCGCAAGGACAGGGGGCACTGAAGCTTTCTTT. It specifies CASSARTGGTEAFF.

V is TRBV14 and J is TRBJ2-2; 9 nucleotides line up with TRBD2. This CDR3 is built from 17 residues. Germline CDR1 reads SGHDN; CDR2 reads FVKESK. With 6 bases clipped from V and 4 bases from J, the junction kept 12 bases outside the gene matches. CDR3 amino acids: CASSPLWRAGGTGELFF. CDR3 nucleotide sequence: TGTGCCAGCAGTCCCTTGTGGCGAGCGGGGGGCACCGGGGAGCTGTTTTTT. The variable domain in full, with the rest retrieved from reference TRBV14 and TRBJ2-2, is EAGVTQFPSHSVIEKGQTVTLRCDPISGHDNLYWYRRVMGKEIKFLLHFVKESKQDESGMPNNRFLAERTGGTYSTLKVQPAELEDSGVYFCASSPLWRAGGTGELFFGEGSRLTVL.

The chain is built from TRBV5-8 and TRBJ1-1, with D uncertain. V lost 0 bases to trimming and J lost 4 bases, with 13 bases between them. The CDR3 loop spans 15 amino acids. Per the germline V gene, CDR1 is SGHTS and CDR2 is YDEGEE. CDR3 residues: CASSLAPVFLTEAFF. The CDR3 DNA reads as TGTGCCAGCAGCTTGGCCCCGGTTTTCCTCACTGAAGCTTTCTTT.

The chain employs TRBV27 and TRBJ1-5; 9 bases match TRBD1. The germline gives CDR1 MNHEY, CDR2 SMNVEV (reference sequence). This CDR3 region has 15 residues. J gave up 6 bases and V 4 bases, and 7 bases lay outside the gene matches. CDR3 in amino acids: CASSSGTGNIQPQHF. The CDR3 region has the DNA TGTGCCAGCAGTTCCGGGACAGGGAATATTCAGCCCCAGCATTTT.

The chain employs TRBV4-1 and TRBJ2-7, with 10 bases fitting TRBD1. Germline V gives CDR1 MGHRA, CDR2 YSYEKL. V lost 1 base and J lost 4; bases outside the gene matches: 4. There are 15 residues in the CDR3. The CDR3 protein is CASSQARTGGYEQYF. The CDR3 nucleotides are TGCGCCAGCAGCCAAGCAAGGACAGGGGGGTACGAGCAGTACTTC.

The DNA for the CDR3 is TGTGCCAGCAGTTTTGGACTAGCGGGAACCTACAATGAGCAGTTCTTC. It encodes CASSFGLAGTYNEQFF. This sequence joins TRBV27 and TRBJ2-1, with 12 nucleotides matching TRBD2. Losses at the gene ends were 3 bases for V and 2 bases for J; bases not matched to a gene: 2. Germline CDR1 is MNHEY and CDR2 is SMNVEV (reference sequence). The CDR3 is 16 amino acids.

V gene TRBV6-5 combines with J gene TRBJ1-2; 8 bases are a match to TRBD1. The V gene end was trimmed by 7 bases and the J gene end by 8 bases; junction bases not matched to a gene: 12. The germline V gene has CDR1 MNHEY and CDR2 SVGAGI. The CDR3 consists of 14 residues. The CDR3 DNA sequence: TGTGCCAGCATCAAGACAGGGGCGAGGGGGGGCTACACCTTC. Residues: CASIKTGARGGYTF.

The CDR3, as DNA: TGTGCCAGCTCCGCCGCGGACCGGGGGACTAACTATGGCTACACCTTC. Encoded protein: CASSAADRGTNYGYTF. The chain employs TRBV18 and TRBJ1-2; a possible D gene is TRBD1 (5 bases). V was clipped by 6 bases and J by 0 bases, with 17 bases between them. CDR1 and CDR2 from the germline V gene are KGHSH and LQKENI. CDR3 length: 16 amino acids. Full variable domain (rest looked up from reference TRBV18 and TRBJ1-2): NAGVMQNPRHLVRRRGQEARLRCSPMKGHSHVYWYRQLPEEGLKFMVYLQKENIIDESGMPKERFSAEFPKEGPSILRIQQVVRGDSAAYFCASSAADRGTNYGYTFGSGTRLTVV.

This clone has a handful of counts. CDR3 region: CASSLEVQKLFF. CDR3 nucleotide sequence: TGTGCCAGCAGCTTAGAGGTTCAAAAACTGTTTTTT. The genes are TRBV7-9 and TRBJ1-4; D gene unclear. CDR1 and CDR2 from the germline V gene are SEHNR and FQNEAQ (reference sequence). Trimming left V 1 base short and J 9 bases short, with 6 bases between. The length of the CDR3 is 12 residues.

The V call is TRBV5-1, the J call TRBJ2-2, with D uncertain. The V end lost 0 bases, the J end lost 8 bases, and 8 bases lay between the germline ends. CDR1 is SGHRS, CDR2 YFSETQ, per germline. The CDR3 loop spans 13 amino acids. The chain's CDR3 is CASSLVGSGELFF. CDR3 nucleotides: TGCGCCAGCAGCTTGGTTGGTTCGGGGGAGCTGTTTTTT.

This chain joins TRBV7-3 and TRBJ2-2, with D possibly being TRBD1 (5 bases). Germline-derived CDR1 and CDR2 are SGHTA and FQGTGA. The CDR3 loop spans 15 amino acids. Trimming removed 2 bases at V and 3 bases at J, with 10 bases between. CDR3 in amino acids: CASSLGRDDTGELFF. As DNA, the CDR3 is TGTGCCAGCAGCTTAGGCAGGGATGACACCGGGGAGCTGTTTTTT.

This clone was counted a few times. This chain uses TRBV6-4 with TRBJ1-1; tentatively, D is TRBD1 (5 bases). The V end lost 3 bases, the J end lost 6 bases, and 14 bases lay between the germline ends. Germline values: CDR1 MRHNA, CDR2 SNTAGT. CDR3 length equals 14 residues. The CDR3 DNA reads as TGTGCCAGCAGTGAGGTGTCAGGGACGGCTGAAGCTTTCTTT. The encoded protein is CASSEVSGTAEAFF.

This clone appeared once. The gene calls are TRBV7-8 and TRBJ1-1, with a weak D call TRBD1 (6 bases). Trimming took off 1 base at V and 11 bases at J, with 14 bases between the two ends. Germline CDR1 SGHVS, CDR2 FQNEAQ. There are 13 residues in the CDR3. The CDR3 loop is CASSLGAGDPAFF. The DNA of the CDR3 is TGTGCCAGCAGCTTAGGGGCAGGGGATCCGGCTTTCTTT. Full variable domain (missing parts from reference TRBV7-8 and TRBJ1-1): GAGVSQSPRYKVAKRGQDVALRCDPISGHVSLFWYQQALGQGPEFLTYFQNEAQLDKSGLPSDRFFAERPEGSVSTLKIQRTQQEDSAVYLCASSLGAGDPAFFGQGTRLTVV.

The table lists this clone with a count of one. The chain joins TRBV19 to TRBJ2-7, with D possibly being TRBD2 (7 bases). This CDR3 contains 15 residues. Germline V gene lookup returns CDR1 LNHDA and CDR2 SQIVND (reference sequence). V dropped 3 bases and J dropped 0 bases, with 12 bases sitting between them. In DNA form, the CDR3 reads TGTGCCAGTAGTATGGGGGGGCCGGACTCCTACGAGCAGTACTTC. It encodes CASSMGGPDSYEQYF.

V gene TRBV28 combines with J gene TRBJ2-7; 7 nucleotides align to TRBD1. The CDR3 contains 16 residues. V shed 3 bases and J 5 bases; nucleotides not matched to a gene: 13. Germline V gene data show CDR1 as MDHEN and CDR2 as SYDVKM. The CDR3 reads CASSFLGMDRKHEQYF. The CDR3 bases are TGTGCCAGCAGTTTTTTGGGGATGGACAGGAAGCACGAGCAGTACTTC.

This chain uses TRBV19 with TRBJ1-4; D may be TRBD1 (5 bases). The V gene's germline CDR1 is LNHDA and CDR2 SQIVND (reference sequence). The CDR3 sequence is 15 residues long. V was trimmed by 5 bases and J by 0 bases, leaving 10 bases between them. CDR3 loop: CASSGRDSTNEKLFF. DNA of the CDR3: TGTGCCAGTAGTGGGAGGGACTCAACTAATGAAAAACTGTTTTTT.

The CDR3 sequence: CASSLGTGNTIYF. CDR3 DNA sequence: TGTGCCAGCAGCTTAGGGACTGGAAACACCATATATTTT. The V gene is TRBV7-9, the J gene TRBJ1-3; D unresolved. This CDR3 is 13 amino acids long. V dropped 1 base and J dropped 2 bases, with 3 bases sitting between them. Germline values: CDR1 SEHNR, CDR2 FQNEAQ (reference sequence).

The chain uses TRBV27 and TRBJ2-3; 9 nucleotides agree with TRBD1. Germline loops: CDR1 MNHEY, CDR2 SMNVEV (reference sequence). The CDR3 loop spans 14 amino acids. The V gene end was trimmed by 5 bases and the J gene end by 2 bases; junction bases not matched to a gene: 2. Written as DNA, the CDR3 is TGTGCCAGCAGTGGGACAGGGTACACAGATACGCAGTATTTT. Translating it yields CASSGTGYTDTQYF.